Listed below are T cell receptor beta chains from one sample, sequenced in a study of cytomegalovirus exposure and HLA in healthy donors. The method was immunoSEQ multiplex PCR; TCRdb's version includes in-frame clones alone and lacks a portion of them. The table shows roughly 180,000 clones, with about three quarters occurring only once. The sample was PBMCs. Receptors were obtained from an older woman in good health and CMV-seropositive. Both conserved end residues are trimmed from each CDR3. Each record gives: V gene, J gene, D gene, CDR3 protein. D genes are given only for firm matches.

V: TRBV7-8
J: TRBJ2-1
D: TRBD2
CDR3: ASSSTGLAYNEQF

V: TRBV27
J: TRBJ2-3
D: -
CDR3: ASRSTGTMAYTQY

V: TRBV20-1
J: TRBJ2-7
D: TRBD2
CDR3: SRGGTYEQY

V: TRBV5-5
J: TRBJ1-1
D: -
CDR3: ASSFRDTEAF

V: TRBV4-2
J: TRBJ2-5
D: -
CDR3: ASSDEQGVGQETQY

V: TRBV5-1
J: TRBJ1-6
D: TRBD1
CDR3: ASSSIQGTGSPLH

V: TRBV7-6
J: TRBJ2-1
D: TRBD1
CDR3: ASSLVSGGRSYNEQF

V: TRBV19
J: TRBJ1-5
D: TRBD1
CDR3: ASSDTGDQPQH

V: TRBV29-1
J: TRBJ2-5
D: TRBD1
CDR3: SVHRTGGMETQY

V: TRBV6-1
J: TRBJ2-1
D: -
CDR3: ASKPTTGANEQF

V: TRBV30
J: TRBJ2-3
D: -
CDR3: AWTPGADTQY

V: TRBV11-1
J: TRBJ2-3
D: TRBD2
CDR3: ASSLGTSEITDTQY

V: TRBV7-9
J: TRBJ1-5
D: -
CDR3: ASSPGGGGSNQPQH

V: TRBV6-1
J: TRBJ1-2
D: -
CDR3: ASSEGNSYGYT

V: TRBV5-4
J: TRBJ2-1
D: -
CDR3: ASSFKPTRTVRGGEQF

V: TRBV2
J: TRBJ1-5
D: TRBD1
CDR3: ASSDDRGGYQPQH

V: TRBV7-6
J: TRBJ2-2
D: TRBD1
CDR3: ASSSSGGNTGELF

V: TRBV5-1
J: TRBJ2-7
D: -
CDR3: ASSLDGYEQY

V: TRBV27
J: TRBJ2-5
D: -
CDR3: ASRTGTPGEKTQY

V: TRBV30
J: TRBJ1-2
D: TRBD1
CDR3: AWSGQFYGYT

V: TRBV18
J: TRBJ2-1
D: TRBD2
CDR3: ASSPTILASDANEQF

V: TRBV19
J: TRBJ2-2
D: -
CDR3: ASKKETVNTGELF

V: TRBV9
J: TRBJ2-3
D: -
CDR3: ASSVTTGTQY

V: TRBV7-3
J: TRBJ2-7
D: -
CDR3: ASRGPWRHPWQY

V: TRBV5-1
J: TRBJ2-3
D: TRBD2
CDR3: ASSLASGITDTQY

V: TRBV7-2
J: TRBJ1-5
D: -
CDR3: ASSLAGRRSNQPQH

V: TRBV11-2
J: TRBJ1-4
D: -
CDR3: ASSPSGSGGEKLF

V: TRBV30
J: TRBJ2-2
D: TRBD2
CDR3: AWASGGNTGELF

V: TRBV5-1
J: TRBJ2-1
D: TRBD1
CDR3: ASSPEGTGPNEQF

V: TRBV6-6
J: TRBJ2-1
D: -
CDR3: ASSLVGSGVEQF

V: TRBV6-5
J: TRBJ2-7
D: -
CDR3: ASTSGGHRPYEQY

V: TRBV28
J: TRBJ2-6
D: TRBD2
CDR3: ASRYGGTGANVLT

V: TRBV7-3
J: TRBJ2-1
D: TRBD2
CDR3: ASSPAGTSGYNEQF

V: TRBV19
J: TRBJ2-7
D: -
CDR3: ASSLRTLPYEQY

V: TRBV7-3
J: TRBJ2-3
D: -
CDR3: ASSLTGSGALFTDTQY

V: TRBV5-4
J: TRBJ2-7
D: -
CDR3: ASSSFLASAEREQY

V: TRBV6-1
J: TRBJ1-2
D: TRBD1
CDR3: ASSAPVGDRGAGYT

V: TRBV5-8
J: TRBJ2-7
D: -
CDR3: ASSLPQGYEQY

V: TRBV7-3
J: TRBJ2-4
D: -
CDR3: ASSPDPVGAKNIQY

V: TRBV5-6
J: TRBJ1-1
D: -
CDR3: ASSFSRVAKMNTEAF

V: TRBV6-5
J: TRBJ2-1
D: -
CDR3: ASAYLGTRTNEQF

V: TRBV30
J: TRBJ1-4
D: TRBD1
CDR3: AWSNKQGQEKLF

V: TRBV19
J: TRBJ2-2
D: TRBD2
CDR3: ASSIQTSGRTGELF

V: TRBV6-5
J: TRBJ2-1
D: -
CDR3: ASADTYNEQF

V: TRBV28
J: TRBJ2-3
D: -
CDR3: ASSFRGLGTDTQY

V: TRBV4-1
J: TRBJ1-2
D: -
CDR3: ASSQDSSRGSGYT

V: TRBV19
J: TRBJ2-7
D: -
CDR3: ASSIGGATTYEQY

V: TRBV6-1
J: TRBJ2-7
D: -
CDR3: AIASSTGREQY

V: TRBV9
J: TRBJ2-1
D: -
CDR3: ASSVVSSYNEQF

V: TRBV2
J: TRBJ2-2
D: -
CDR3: ASSGTQGNTGELF

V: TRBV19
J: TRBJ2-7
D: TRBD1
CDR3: ASSDRGPSYEQY

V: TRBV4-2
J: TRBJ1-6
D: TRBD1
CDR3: ASSQDRLTGAYNSPLH

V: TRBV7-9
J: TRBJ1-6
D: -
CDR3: ASSLAGVDSPLH

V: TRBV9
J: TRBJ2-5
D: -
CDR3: ASSASHRGLLETQY

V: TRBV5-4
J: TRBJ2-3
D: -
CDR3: ASSPRQGIFTDTQY

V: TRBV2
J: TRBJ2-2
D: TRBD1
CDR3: ASSLRSGQTNTGELF

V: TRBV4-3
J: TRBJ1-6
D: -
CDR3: ASSRGNSPLH

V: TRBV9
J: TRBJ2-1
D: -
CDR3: ASSVRDTQTRYNEQF

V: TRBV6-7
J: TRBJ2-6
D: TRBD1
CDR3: ASSYPDRASGANVLT